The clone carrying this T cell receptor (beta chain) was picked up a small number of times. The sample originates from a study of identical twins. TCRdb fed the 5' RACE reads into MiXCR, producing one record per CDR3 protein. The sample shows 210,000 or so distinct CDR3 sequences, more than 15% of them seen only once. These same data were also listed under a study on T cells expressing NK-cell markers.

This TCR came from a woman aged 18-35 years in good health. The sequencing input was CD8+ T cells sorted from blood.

CDR3 nucleotides: TGTGCCAGCAGCTCCCGGACTAGCGGGTTTTTCAATACGCAGTATTTT. Its protein is CASSSRTSGFFNTQYF. This chain links TRBV11-2 with TRBJ2-3; TRBD2 agrees at 11 bases. The CDR3 loop spans 16 amino acids. Trimming cost V 4 bases and J 7 bases; bases outside gene matches: 10. CDR1 is SGHAT, CDR2 FQNNGV, per germline.